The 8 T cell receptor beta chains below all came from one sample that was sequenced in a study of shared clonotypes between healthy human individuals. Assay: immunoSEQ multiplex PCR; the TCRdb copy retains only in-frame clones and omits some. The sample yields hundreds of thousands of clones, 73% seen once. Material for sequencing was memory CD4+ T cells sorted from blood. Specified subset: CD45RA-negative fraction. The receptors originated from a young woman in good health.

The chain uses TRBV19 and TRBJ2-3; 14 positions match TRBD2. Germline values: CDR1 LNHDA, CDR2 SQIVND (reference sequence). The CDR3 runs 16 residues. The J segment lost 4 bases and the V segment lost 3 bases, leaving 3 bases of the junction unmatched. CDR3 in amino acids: CASSMGLAGAADTQYF. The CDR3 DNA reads TGTGCCAGTAGTATGGGACTAGCGGGAGCGGCAGATACGCAGTATTTT.

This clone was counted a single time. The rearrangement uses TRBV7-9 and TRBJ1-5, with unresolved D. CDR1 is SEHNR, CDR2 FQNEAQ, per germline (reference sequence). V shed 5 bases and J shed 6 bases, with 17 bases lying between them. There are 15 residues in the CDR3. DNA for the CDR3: TGTGCCAGCAGCCCGAGTATGACCTTGGGTCAGCCCCAGCATTTT. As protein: CASSPSMTLGQPQHF.

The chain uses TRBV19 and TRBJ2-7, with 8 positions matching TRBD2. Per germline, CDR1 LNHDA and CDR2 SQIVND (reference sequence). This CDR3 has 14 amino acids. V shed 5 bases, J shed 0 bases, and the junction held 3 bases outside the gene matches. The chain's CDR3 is CASSHTSGSYEQYF. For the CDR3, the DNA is TGTGCCAGTAGTCATACTAGCGGCTCCTACGAGCAGTACTTC. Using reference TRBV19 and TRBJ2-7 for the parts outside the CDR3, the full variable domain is DGGITQSPKYLFRKEGQNVTLSCEQNLNHDAMYWYRQDPGQGLRLIYYSQIVNDFQKGDIAEGYSVSREKKESFPLTVTSAQKNPTAFYLCASSHTSGSYEQYFGPGTRLTVT.

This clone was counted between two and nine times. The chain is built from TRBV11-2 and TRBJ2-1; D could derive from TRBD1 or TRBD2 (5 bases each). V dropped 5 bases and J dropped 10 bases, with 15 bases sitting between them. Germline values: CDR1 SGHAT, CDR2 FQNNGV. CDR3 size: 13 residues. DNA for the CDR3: TGTGCCAGCAGCAGGGACCGCCTCGGAGAGCAGTTCTTC. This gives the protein CASSRDRLGEQFF.

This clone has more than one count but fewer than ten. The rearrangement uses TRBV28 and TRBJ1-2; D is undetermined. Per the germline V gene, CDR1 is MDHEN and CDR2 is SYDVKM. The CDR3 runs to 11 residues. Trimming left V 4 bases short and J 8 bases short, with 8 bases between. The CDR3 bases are TGTGCCAGCAGTTCGGGAATGGGCTACACCTTC. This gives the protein CASSSGMGYTF.

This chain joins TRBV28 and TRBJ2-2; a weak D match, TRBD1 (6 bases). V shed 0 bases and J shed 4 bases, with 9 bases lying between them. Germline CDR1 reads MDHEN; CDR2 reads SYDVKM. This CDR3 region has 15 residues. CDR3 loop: CASSLWGAGTGELFF. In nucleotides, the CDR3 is TGTGCCAGCAGTTTATGGGGGGCCGGCACCGGGGAGCTGTTTTTT.

CDR3 DNA: TGTGCCAGCAGCCAAGAAGGCGGCTACGAGCAGTACTTC. This translates into CASSQEGGYEQYF. The V call is TRBV4-2, the J call TRBJ2-7; D is unclear. The CDR3 sequence is 13 residues long. Germline V gene data show CDR1 as LGHNA and CDR2 as YNFKEQ. V was pared by 0 bases and J by 3 bases, with 6 bases between.

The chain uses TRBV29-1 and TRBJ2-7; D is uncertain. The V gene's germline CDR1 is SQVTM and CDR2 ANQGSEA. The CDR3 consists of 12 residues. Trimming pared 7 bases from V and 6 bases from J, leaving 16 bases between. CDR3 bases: TGCAGCGCCGGACCTTCGTCGGGCGAGCAGTACTTC. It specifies CSAGPSSGEQYF.